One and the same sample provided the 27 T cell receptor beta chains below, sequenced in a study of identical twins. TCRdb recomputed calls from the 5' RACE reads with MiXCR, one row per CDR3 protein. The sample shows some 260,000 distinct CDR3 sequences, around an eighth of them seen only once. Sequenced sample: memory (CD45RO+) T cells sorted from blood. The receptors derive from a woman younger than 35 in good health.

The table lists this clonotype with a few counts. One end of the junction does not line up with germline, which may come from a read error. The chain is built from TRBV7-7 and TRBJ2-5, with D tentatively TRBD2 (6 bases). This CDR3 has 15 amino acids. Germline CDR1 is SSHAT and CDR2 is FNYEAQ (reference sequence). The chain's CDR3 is CASSSVGGLGETQYF. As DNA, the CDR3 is TGTGCTAGCAGCTCAGTCGGGGGATTAGGGGAGACCCAGTACTTC.

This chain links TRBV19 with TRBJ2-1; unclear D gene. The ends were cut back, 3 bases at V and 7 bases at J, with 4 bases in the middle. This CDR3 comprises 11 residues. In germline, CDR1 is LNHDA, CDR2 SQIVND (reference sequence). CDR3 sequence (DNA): TGTGCCAGTAGTATTCGTAATGAGCAGTTCTTC. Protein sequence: CASSIRNEQFF.

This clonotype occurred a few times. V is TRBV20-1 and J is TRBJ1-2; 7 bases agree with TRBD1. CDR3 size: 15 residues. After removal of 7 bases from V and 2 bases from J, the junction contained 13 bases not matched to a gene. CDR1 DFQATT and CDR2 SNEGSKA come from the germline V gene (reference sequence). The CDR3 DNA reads TGCAGTGAGAGATGGGGACAGCCACCAAACTATGGCTACACCTTC. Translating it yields CSERWGQPPNYGYTF.

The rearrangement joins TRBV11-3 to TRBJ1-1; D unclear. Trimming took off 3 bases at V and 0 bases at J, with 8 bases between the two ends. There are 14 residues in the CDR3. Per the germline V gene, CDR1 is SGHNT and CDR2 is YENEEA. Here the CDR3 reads CASSLRSMNTEAFF. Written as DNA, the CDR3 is TGTGCCAGCAGCTTGCGTTCTATGAACACTGAAGCTTTCTTT.

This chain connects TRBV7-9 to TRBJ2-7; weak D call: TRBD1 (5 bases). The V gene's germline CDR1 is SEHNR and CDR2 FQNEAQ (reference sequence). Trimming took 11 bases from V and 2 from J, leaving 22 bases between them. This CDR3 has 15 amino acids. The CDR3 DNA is TGTGCCGTCGCCCCTTTTCCAGGGTCCACCTACGAGCAGTACTTC. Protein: CAVAPFPGSTYEQYF.

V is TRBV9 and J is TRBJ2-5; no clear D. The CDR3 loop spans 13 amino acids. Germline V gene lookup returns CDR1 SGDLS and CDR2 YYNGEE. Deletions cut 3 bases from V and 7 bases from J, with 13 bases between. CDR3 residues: CASSAASPGTQYF. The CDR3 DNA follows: TGTGCCAGCAGCGCCGCCAGTCCGGGGACCCAGTACTTC.

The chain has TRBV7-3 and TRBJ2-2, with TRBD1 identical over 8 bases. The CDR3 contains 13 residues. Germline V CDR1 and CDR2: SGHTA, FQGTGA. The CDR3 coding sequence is TGTGTCTTTGGGACAGGAGACACCGGGGAGCTGTTTTTT. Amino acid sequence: CVFGTGDTGELFF.

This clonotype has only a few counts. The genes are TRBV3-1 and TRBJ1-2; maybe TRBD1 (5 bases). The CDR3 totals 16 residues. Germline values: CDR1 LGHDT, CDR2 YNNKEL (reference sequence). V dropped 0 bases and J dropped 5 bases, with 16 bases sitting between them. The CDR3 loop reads CASSQEGTILGYGYTF. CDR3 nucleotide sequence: TGTGCCAGCAGCCAAGAGGGGACCATTCTGGGTTATGGCTACACCTTC.

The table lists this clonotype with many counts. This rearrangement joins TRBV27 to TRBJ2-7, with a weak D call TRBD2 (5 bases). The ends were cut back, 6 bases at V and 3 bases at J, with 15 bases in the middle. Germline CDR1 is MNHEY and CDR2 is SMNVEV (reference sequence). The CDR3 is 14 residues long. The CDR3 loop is CASSREPPFYEQYF. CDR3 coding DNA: TGTGCCAGCAGCCGGGAACCGCCGTTCTACGAGCAGTACTTC.

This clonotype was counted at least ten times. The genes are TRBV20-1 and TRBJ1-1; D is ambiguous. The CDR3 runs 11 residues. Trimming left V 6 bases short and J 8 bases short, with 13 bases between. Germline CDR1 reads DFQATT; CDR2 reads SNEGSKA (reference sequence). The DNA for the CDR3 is TGCAGTGCCTCGGAGAGATGGGAAGCTTTCTTT. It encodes CSASERWEAFF.

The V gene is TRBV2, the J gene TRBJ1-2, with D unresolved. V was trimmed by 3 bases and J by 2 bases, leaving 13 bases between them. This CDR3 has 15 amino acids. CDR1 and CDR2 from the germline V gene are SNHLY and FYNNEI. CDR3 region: CASSEGVWQNYGYTF. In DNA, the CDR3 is TGTGCCAGCAGTGAGGGAGTTTGGCAGAACTATGGCTACACCTTC. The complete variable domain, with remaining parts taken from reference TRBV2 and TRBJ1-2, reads EPEVTQTPSHQVTQMGQEVILRCVPISNHLYFYWYRQILGQKVEFLVSFYNNEISEKSEIFDDQFSVERPDGSNFTLKIRSTKLEDSAMYFCASSEGVWQNYGYTFGSGTRLTVV.

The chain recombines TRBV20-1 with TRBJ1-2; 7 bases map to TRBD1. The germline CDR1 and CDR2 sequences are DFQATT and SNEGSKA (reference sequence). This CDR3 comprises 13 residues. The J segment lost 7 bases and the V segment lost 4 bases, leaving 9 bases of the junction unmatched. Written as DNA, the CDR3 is TGCAGTGCTACTAGACAGGGTAGTGGTGGCTACACCTTC. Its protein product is CSATRQGSGGYTF.

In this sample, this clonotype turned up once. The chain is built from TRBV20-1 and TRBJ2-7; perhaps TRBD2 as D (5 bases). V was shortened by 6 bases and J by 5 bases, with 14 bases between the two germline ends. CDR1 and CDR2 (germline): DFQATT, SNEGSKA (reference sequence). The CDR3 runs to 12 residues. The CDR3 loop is CSARRGWNEQYF. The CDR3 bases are TGCAGTGCCCGACGGGGTTGGAACGAGCAGTACTTC.

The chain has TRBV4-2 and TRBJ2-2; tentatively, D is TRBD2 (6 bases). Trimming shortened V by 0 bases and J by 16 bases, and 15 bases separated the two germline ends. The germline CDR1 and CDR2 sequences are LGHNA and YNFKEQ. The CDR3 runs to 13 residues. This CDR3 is CASSQDAGTGPFF. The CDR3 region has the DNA TGTGCCAGCAGCCAAGATGCGGGAACAGGCCCGTTTTTT.

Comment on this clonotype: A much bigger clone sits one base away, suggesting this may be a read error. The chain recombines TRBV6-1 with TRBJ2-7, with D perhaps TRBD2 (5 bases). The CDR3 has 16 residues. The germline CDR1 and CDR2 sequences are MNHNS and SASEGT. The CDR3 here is CASSSLSGGRSYEQCF. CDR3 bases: TGTGCCAGCAGCTCCCTGTCGGGCGGGCGATCCTACGAGCAGTGCTTC.

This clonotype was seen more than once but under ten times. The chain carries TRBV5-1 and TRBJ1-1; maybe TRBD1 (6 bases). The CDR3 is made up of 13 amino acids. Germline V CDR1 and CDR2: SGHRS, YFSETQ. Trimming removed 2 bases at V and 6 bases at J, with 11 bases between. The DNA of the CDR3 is TGCGCCAGCAGCTTTGGACAGTCTGCTGAAGCTTTCTTT. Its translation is CASSFGQSAEAFF.

CDR3 amino acids: CASSLRQATGGPQHF. CDR3 sequence (DNA): TGTGCCAGCAGTTTGAGGCAGGCCACGGGCGGGCCCCAGCATTTT. This sequence joins TRBV12-3 or TRBV12-4 and TRBJ1-5, with no clear D. This CDR3 contains 15 residues. V was shortened by 3 bases and J by 9 bases, with 18 bases between the two germline ends.

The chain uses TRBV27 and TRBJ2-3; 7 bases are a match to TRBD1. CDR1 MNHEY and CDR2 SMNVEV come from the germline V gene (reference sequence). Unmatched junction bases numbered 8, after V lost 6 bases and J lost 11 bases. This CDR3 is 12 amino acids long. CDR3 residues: CASRTGYGVQYF. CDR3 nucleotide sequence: TGTGCCAGCAGGACAGGGTATGGGGTGCAGTATTTT.

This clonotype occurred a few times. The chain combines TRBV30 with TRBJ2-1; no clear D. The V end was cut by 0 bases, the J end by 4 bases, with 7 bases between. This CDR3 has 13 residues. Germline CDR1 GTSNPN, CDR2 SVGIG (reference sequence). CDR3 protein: CAWSVLVYNEQFF. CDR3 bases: TGTGCCTGGAGTGTGCTAGTTTACAATGAGCAGTTCTTC.

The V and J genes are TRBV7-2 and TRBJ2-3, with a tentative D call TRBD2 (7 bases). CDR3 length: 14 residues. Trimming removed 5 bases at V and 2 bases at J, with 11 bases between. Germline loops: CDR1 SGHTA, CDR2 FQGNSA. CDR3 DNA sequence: TGTGCCAGCAGCCCCGCGGGGGCCACAGATACGCAGTATTTT. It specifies CASSPAGATDTQYF.

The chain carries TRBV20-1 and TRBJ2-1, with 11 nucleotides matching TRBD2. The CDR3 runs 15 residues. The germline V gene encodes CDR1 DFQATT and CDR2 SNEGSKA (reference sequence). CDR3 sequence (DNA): TGCAGCCCGTCTAGCGGGAGGACGTGGGGGAATGAGCAGTTCTTC. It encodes CSPSSGRTWGNEQFF.

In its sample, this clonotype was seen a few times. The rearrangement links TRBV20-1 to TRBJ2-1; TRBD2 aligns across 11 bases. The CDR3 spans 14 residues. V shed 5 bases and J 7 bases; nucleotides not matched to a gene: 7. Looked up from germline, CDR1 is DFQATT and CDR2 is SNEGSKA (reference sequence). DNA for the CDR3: TGCAGTGCTTTACTAGCGGGAGTAAGGAATGAGCAGTTCTTC. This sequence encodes CSALLAGVRNEQFF.

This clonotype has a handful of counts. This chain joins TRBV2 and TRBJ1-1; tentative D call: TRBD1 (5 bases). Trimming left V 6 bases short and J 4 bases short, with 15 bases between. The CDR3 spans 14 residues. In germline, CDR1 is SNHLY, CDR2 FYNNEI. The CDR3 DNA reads TGTGCCAGCAGCATCCGGGGCCGACGCACTGAAGCTTTCTTT. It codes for CASSIRGRRTEAFF.

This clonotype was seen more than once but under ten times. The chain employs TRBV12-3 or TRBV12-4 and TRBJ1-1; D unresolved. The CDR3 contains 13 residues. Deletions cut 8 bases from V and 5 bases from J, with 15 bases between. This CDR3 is CASAINLGTEAFF. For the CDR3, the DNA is TGTGCCAGCGCTATAAACCTAGGGACTGAAGCTTTCTTT.

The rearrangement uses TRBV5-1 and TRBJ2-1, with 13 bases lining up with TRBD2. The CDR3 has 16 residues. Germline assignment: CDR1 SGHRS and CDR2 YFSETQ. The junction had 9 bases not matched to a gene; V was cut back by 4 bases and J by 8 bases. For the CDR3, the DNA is TGCGCCAGCAGCATGACTAGCGGGAGGAGTCTCTATGAGCAGTTCTTC. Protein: CASSMTSGRSLYEQFF.

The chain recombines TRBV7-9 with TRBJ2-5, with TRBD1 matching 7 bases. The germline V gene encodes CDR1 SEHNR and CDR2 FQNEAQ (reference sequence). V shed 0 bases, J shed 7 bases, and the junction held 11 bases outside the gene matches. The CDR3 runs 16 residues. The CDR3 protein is CASSLASAGGSGTQYF. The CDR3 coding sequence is TGTGCCAGCAGCTTAGCGTCGGCAGGGGGTAGTGGGACCCAGTACTTC.

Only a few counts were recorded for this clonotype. The CDR3 loop reads CASSSPHWYTEAFF. The CDR3 bases are TGTGCCAGCAGCTCACCTCATTGGTACACTGAAGCTTTCTTT. The chain combines TRBV7-9 with TRBJ1-1; no definite D call. Trimming removed 4 bases at V and 3 bases at J, with 12 bases between. The CDR3 totals 14 residues. Per germline, CDR1 SEHNR and CDR2 FQNEAQ (reference sequence).